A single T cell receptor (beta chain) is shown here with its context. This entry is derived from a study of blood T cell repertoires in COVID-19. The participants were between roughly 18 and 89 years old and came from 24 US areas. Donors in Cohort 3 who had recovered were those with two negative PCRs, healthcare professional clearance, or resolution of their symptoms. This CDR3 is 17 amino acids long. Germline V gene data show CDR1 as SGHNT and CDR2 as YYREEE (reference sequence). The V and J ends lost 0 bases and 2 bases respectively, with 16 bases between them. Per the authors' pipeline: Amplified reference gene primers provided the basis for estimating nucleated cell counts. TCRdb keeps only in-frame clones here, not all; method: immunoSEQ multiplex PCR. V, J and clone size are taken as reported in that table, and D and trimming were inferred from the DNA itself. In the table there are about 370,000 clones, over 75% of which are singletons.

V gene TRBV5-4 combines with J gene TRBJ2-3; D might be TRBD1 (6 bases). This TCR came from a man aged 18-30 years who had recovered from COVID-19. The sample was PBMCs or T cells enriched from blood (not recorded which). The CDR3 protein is CASSLEGADRTTDTQYF. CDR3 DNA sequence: TGTGCCAGCAGCTTGGAGGGAGCGGACAGAACCACAGATACGCAGTATTTT.